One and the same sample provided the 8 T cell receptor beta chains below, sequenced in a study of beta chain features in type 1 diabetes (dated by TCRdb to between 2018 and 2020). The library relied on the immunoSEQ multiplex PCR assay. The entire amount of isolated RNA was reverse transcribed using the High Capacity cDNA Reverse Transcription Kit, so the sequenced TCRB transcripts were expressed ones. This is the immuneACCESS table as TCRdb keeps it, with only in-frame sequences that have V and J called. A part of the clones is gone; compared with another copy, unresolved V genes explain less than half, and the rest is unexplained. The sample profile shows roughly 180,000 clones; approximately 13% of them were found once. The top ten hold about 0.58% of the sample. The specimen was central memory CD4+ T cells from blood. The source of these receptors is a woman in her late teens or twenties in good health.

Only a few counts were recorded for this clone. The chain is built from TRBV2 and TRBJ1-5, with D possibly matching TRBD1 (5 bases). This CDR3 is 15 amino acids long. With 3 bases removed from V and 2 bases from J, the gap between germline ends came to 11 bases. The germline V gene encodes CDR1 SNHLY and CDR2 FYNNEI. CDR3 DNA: TGTGCCAGCAGTGATCAGGGAACGGGCAATCAGCCCCAGCATTTT. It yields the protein CASSDQGTGNQPQHF.

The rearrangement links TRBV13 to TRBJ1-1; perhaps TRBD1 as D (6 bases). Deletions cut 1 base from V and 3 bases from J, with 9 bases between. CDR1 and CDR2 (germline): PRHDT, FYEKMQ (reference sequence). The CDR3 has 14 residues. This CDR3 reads CASSLDGQYTEAFF. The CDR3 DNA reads TGTGCCAGCAGCTTAGACGGACAGTACACTGAAGCTTTCTTT.

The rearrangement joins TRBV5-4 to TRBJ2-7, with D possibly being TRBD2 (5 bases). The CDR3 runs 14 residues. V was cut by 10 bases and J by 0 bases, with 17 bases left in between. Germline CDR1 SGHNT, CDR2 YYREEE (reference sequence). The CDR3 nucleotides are TGTGCCTCAGCGGCGGACGGCCGCTCCTACGAGCAGTACTTC. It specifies CASAADGRSYEQYF.

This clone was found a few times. The CDR3 DNA reads TGTGCCTGGGCACCGGGACAGGGGCTGGGTGAGCAGTTCTTC. Protein sequence: CAWAPGQGLGEQFF. The chain carries TRBV30 and TRBJ2-1, with 10 positions matching TRBD1. CDR1 is GTSNPN and CDR2 is SVGIG in the germline V gene (reference sequence). The CDR3 is 14 amino acids. The trim removed 5 bases at V and 9 bases at J, leaving 10 bases unmatched.

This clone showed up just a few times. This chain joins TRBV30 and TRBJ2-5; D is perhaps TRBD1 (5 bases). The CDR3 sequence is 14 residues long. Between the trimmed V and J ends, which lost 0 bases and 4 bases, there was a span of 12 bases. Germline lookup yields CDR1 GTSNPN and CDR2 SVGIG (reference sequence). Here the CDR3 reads CAWSVPAGRETQYF. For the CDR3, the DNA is TGTGCCTGGAGTGTACCGGCAGGGCGAGAGACCCAGTACTTC.

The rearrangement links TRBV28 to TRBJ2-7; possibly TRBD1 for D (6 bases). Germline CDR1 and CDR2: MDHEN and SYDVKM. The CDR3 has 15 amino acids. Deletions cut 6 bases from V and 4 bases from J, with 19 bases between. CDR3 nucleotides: TGTGCCAGCAGGCGCTCCGGGACACAAGCTTACGAGCAGTACTTC. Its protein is CASRRSGTQAYEQYF.

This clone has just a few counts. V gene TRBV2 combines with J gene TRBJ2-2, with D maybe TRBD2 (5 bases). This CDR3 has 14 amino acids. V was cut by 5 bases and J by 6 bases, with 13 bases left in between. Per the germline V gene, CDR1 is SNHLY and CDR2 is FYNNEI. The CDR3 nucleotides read TGTGCCAGCAGTCCGGTAGGAGGACCCGGGGAGCTGTTTTTT. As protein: CASSPVGGPGELFF.

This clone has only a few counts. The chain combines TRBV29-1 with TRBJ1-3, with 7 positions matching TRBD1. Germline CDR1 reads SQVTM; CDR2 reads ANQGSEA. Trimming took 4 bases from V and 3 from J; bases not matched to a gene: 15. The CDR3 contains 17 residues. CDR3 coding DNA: TGCAGCGTTGCGGACCGACCCGACAGGGCTAATGGAAACACCATATATTTT. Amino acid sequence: CSVADRPDRANGNTIYF. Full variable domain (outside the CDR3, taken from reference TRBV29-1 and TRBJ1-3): SAVISQKPSRDICQRGTSLTIQCQVDSQVTMMFWYRQQPGQSLTLIATANQGSEATYESGFVIDKFPISRPNLTFSTLTVSNMSPEDSSIYLCSVADRPDRANGNTIYFGEGSWLTVV.